Below are 24 T cell receptor beta chains sequenced from a single sample in a study of blood T cell repertoires in COVID-19. Using immunoSEQ multiplex PCR, the repertoire was profiled, and TCRdb retains in-frame clones only, with some absent. Of under 200,000 clones in the sample, over 70% were seen once. Sample: PBMCs or T cells enriched from blood (not recorded which). Every receptor here comes from a woman aged 60-70 years who had recovered from COVID-19.

The genes are TRBV5-1 and TRBJ2-1; D may be TRBD2 (7 bases). The CDR3 contains 15 residues. The germline gives CDR1 SGHRS, CDR2 YFSETQ. Trimming took off 2 bases at V and 0 bases at J, with 9 bases between the two ends. The CDR3 spells CASSLGGVSYNEQFF. The CDR3 coding sequence is TGCGCCAGCAGCTTAGGGGGGGTCTCCTACAATGAGCAGTTCTTC. Together with reference TRBV5-1 and TRBJ2-1, the CDR3 gives the full variable domain: KAGVTQTPRYLIKTRGQQVTLSCSPISGHRSVSWYQQTPGQGLQFLFEYFSETQRNKGNFPGRFSGRQFSNSRSEMNVSTLELGDSALYLCASSLGGVSYNEQFFGPGTRLTVL.

The rearrangement joins TRBV9 to TRBJ1-1; D is uncertain. The germline V gene has CDR1 SGDLS and CDR2 YYNGEE. Trimming cost V 3 bases and J 4 bases, with 10 bases left between them. The CDR3 covers 13 residues. CDR3 in DNA: TGTGCCAGCAGCGAAGGCGGATCCACTGAAGCTTTCTTT. Translating gives CASSEGGSTEAFF.

The gene calls are TRBV5-1 and TRBJ1-3; a possible D gene is TRBD1 (5 bases). Between the trimmed V and J ends, which lost 0 bases and 0 bases, there was a span of 10 bases. CDR1 and CDR2 (germline): SGHRS, YFSETQ. The CDR3 consists of 16 residues. The CDR3 sequence is CASSLGQSGSGNTIYF. For the CDR3, the DNA is TGCGCCAGCAGCTTGGGACAGTCGGGCTCTGGAAACACCATATATTTT.

This sequence joins TRBV29-1 and TRBJ1-1; no clear D gene. Germline V lookup: CDR1 SQVTM, CDR2 ANQGSEA. The CDR3 has 13 amino acids. Trimming pared 5 bases from V and 1 base from J, leaving 11 bases between. DNA for the CDR3: TGCAGCGTTTGCCCGTCGGGGAACACTGAAGCTTTCTTT. Translating gives CSVCPSGNTEAFF. The variable domain in full, with the rest retrieved from reference TRBV29-1 and TRBJ1-1, is SAVISQKPSRDICQRGTSLTIQCQVDSQVTMMFWYRQQPGQSLTLIATANQGSEATYESGFVIDKFPISRPNLTFSTLTVSNMSPEDSSIYLCSVCPSGNTEAFFGQGTRLTVV.

V usage is TRBV5-3 and J usage is TRBJ1-6; D is unclear. TRBV5-3 is an open reading frame, and its role is uncertain. Trimming cost V 0 bases and J 5 bases, with 15 bases left between them. The CDR3 runs to 17 residues. The CDR3 region is CARSLVWREDNNSPLHF. CDR3 DNA: TGTGCCAGAAGCTTGGTTTGGAGGGAGGATAATAATTCACCCCTCCACTTT.

The chain links TRBV2 to TRBJ2-7, with 10 bases that match TRBD1. The length of the CDR3 is 15 residues. The J segment lost 4 bases and the V segment lost 2 bases, leaving 5 bases of the junction unmatched. In germline, CDR1 is SNHLY, CDR2 FYNNEI. Written as DNA, the CDR3 is TGTGCCAGCAGTGAACTCGACAGGGGGCTGTACGAGCAGTACTTC. It is translated as CASSELDRGLYEQYF.

The chain links TRBV19 to TRBJ2-2, with 15 bases lining up with TRBD2. The CDR3 covers 18 residues. Per the germline V gene, CDR1 is LNHDA and CDR2 is SQIVND (reference sequence). V lost 4 bases to trimming and J lost 3 bases; unmatched junction nucleotides: 6. The CDR3: CASSTSRTSGGDTGELFF. For the CDR3, the DNA is TGTGCCAGTAGTACCTCCAGGACTAGCGGGGGGGACACCGGGGAGCTGTTTTTT.

The V and J genes are TRBV5-5 and TRBJ1-6, with D maybe TRBD1 (6 bases). CDR1 is SGHKS and CDR2 is YYEKEE in the germline V gene (reference sequence). The CDR3 length is 15 residues. Trimming took 5 bases from V and 6 from J, leaving 15 bases between them. In nucleotides, the CDR3 is TGTGCCAGCAGACCCGGACAGCCATCTAATTCACCCCTCCACTTT. It yields the protein CASRPGQPSNSPLHF.

This clone came up a few times. The chain uses TRBV5-1 and TRBJ1-3, with D hard to call. V lost 1 base to trimming and J lost 4 bases, with 12 bases between them. The CDR3 totals 15 residues. The germline V gene has CDR1 SGHRS and CDR2 YFSETQ. The CDR3 DNA sequence: TGCGCCAGCAGCTTGTCCGGGGTCTCGGGAAACACCATATATTTT. Encoded protein: CASSLSGVSGNTIYF.

The chain couples TRBV6-1 to TRBJ1-5, with 7 bases lining up with TRBD1. Unmatched junction bases numbered 10, after V lost 0 bases and J lost 11 bases. Germline V gives CDR1 MNHNS, CDR2 SASEGT. The CDR3 sequence is 15 residues long. This CDR3 is CASSEAGGSQGAQHF. CDR3 in DNA: TGTGCCAGCAGTGAAGCGGGAGGTTCTCAGGGGGCCCAGCATTTT.

The chain joins TRBV27 to TRBJ1-5; D is ambiguous. CDR3 size: 15 residues. CDR1 and CDR2 from the germline V gene are MNHEY and SMNVEV (reference sequence). V was clipped by 6 bases and J by 1 base, with 13 bases between them. CDR3 protein: CASRLGWASNQPQHF. The CDR3 nucleotides read TGTGCCAGCAGACTCGGCTGGGCAAGCAATCAGCCCCAGCATTTT.

This rearrangement joins TRBV5-5 to TRBJ1-2; TRBD1 might be the D (5 bases). The germline V and J ends were trimmed by 0 bases and 4 bases, with 10 bases remaining between them. Germline CDR1 is SGHKS and CDR2 is YYEKEE (reference sequence). This CDR3 has 14 residues. CDR3 in amino acids: CASSLGGTVYGYTF. The CDR3 DNA reads as TGTGCCAGCAGCTTGGGGGGGACTGTCTATGGCTACACCTTC. Full variable domain (missing parts from reference TRBV5-5 and TRBJ1-2): DAGVTQSPTHLIKTRGQQVTLRCSPISGHKSVSWYQQVLGQGPQFIFQYYEKEERGRGNFPDRFSARQFPNYSSELNVNALLLGDSALYLCASSLGGTVYGYTFGSGTRLTVV.

The V gene is TRBV10-3, the J gene TRBJ2-7; 7 nucleotides line up with TRBD1. Looked up from germline, CDR1 is ENHRY and CDR2 is SYGVKD. The CDR3 totals 14 residues. V lost 8 bases to trimming and J lost 4 bases; unmatched junction nucleotides: 11. CDR3 in DNA: TGTGCCATCGGATACGGACAACAGGGGTACGAGCAGTACTTC. As protein: CAIGYGQQGYEQYF.

The chain links TRBV9 to TRBJ2-3; TRBD2 matches 9 bases. Germline loops: CDR1 SGDLS, CDR2 YYNGEE. This CDR3 region has 16 residues. J lost 2 bases, V lost 0 bases, and 4 bases had no gene match. The CDR3 nucleotides read TGTGCCAGCAGCGTAGTCAGCGGGGGGCCCACAGATACGCAGTATTTT. Protein: CASSVVSGGPTDTQYF.

J is TRBJ1-2 and V is TRBV3-1 (or the pseudogene TRBV3-2), with 11 nucleotides matching TRBD1. The CDR3 extends over 16 amino acids. Germline CDR1 is LGHDT and CDR2 is YNNKEL (reference sequence). Losses at the gene ends were 2 bases for V and 6 bases for J; bases not matched to a gene: 8. DNA of the CDR3: TGTGCCAGCAGCCAACTTGCGGACAGGGGGCAAAATGGCTACACCTTC. It specifies CASSQLADRGQNGYTF.

This clone was counted many times. This rearrangement joins TRBV19 to TRBJ2-1; 8 positions match TRBD1. Unmatched junction bases numbered 5, after V lost 3 bases and J lost 4 bases. Germline V lookup: CDR1 LNHDA, CDR2 SQIVND (reference sequence). The CDR3 is 15 residues long. The chain's CDR3 is CASSIRGREYNEQFF. DNA for the CDR3: TGTGCCAGTAGTATCAGGGGGCGAGAGTACAATGAGCAGTTCTTC.

The V call is TRBV5-1, the J call TRBJ1-1; D is undetermined. The CDR3 spans 13 residues. The V end was cut by 3 bases, the J end by 1 base, with 7 bases between. The germline V gene encodes CDR1 SGHRS and CDR2 YFSETQ. The chain's CDR3 is CASSYSGNTEAFF. The CDR3 DNA sequence: TGCGCCAGCAGCTACTCAGGGAACACTGAAGCTTTCTTT.

This chain connects TRBV7-2 to TRBJ2-1; 8 nucleotides match TRBD2. The CDR3 contains 15 residues. Germline CDR1 reads SGHTA; CDR2 reads FQGNSA. J lost 4 bases, V lost 4 bases, and 6 bases had no gene match. The CDR3, as DNA: TGTGCCAGCAGCTCCCTCGCGGGGGGTTACAATGAGCAGTTCTTC. Translating gives CASSSLAGGYNEQFF.

Many counts were recorded for this clone. V usage is TRBV19 and J usage is TRBJ1-5; D gene uncertain. The length of the CDR3 is 15 residues. The V end lost 3 bases, the J end lost 4 bases, and 13 bases lay between the germline ends. Per the germline V gene, CDR1 is LNHDA and CDR2 is SQIVND (reference sequence). Here the CDR3 DNA reads TGTGCCAGTAGTATGCGGGTTTCGGGAAATCAGCCCCAGCATTTT. It translates to CASSMRVSGNQPQHF.

The chain uses TRBV27 and TRBJ2-4; tentative D call: TRBD2 (6 bases). The CDR3 totals 18 residues. Germline assignment: CDR1 MNHEY and CDR2 SMNVEV (reference sequence). The V end was cut by 4 bases, the J end by 0 bases, with 19 bases between. CDR3 protein: CASSSVPGVILAKNIQYF. For the CDR3, the DNA is TGTGCCAGCAGTTCCGTGCCGGGGGTGATACTAGCCAAAAACATTCAGTACTTC.

The chain is built from TRBV10-3 and TRBJ1-3; D unresolved. This CDR3 region has 16 residues. CDR1 is ENHRY, CDR2 SYGVKD, per germline. Trimming took 4 bases from V and 3 from J, leaving 16 bases between them. CDR3 protein: CAISGRGQAGGNTIYF. The CDR3 nucleotides read TGTGCCATCAGTGGGAGAGGGCAGGCTGGTGGAAACACCATATATTTT.

This chain links TRBV5-1 with TRBJ2-7; 8 nucleotides align to TRBD1. In germline, CDR1 is SGHRS, CDR2 YFSETQ. V gave up 0 bases and J gave up 5 bases; unmatched junction bases: 10. The CDR3 runs 16 residues. The CDR3 spells CASSLAQDRDTHEQYF. The CDR3 DNA reads as TGCGCCAGCAGCTTGGCCCAGGACAGGGATACCCACGAGCAGTACTTC.

The chain couples TRBV4-1 to TRBJ2-7, with D perhaps matching TRBD2 (6 bases). Germline assignment: CDR1 MGHRA and CDR2 YSYEKL. The CDR3 runs 13 residues. V was clipped by 3 bases and J by 5 bases, with 11 bases between them. The CDR3 coding sequence is TGCGCCAGCAGCCAGGCAGGGAGGCACGAGCAGTACTTC. Its translation: CASSQAGRHEQYF.

The genes are TRBV18 and TRBJ1-6, with 7 bases lining up with TRBD1. Germline lookup yields CDR1 KGHSH and CDR2 LQKENI. The CDR3 has 23 amino acids. V shed 3 bases, J shed 0 bases, and the junction held 23 bases outside the gene matches. CDR3 amino acids: CASSPTPFEGQAGVSSYNSPLHF. As DNA, the CDR3 is TGTGCCAGCTCACCCACCCCCTTTGAAGGACAGGCCGGCGTAAGCTCCTATAATTCACCCCTCCACTTT.